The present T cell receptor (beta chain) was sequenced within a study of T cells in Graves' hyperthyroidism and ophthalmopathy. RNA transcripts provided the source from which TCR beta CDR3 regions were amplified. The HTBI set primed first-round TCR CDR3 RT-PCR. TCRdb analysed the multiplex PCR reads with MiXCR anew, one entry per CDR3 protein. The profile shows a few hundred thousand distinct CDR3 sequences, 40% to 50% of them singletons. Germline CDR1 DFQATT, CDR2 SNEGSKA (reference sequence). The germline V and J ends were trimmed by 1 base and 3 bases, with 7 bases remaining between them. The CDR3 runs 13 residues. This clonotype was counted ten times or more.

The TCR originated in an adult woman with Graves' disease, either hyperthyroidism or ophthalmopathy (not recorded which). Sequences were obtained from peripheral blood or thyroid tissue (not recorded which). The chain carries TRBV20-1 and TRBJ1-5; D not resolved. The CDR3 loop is CSARVQNNQPQHF. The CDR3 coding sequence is TGCAGTGCTAGAGTCCAGAACAATCAGCCCCAGCATTTT.